The sequence of this T cell receptor (beta chain) was determined in a study of shared clonotypes between healthy human individuals. V dropped 6 bases and J dropped 4; count of bases not matched to a gene: 20. The CDR3 sequence is 19 residues long. The germline V gene encodes CDR1 SGHTA and CDR2 FQGTGA. CD4+ cells yielded CD45RA+ naive and CD45RA-negative memory subsets. The table came from immunoSEQ multiplex PCR; TCRdb's copy has only in-frame clones and leaves some out. This sample has roughly 650,000 clones, with more than 95% found just once. This receptor was taken from a woman younger than 45 in good health. Sequenced input: naive CD4+ T cells sorted from blood. Subset indicated: CD45RA+ positively selected. V gene TRBV7-3 combines with J gene TRBJ2-3, with TRBD1 identical over 9 bases. The CDR3 coding sequence is TGTGCCAGCAGTCCCATCCAGTTAGTTCGGGACAGGGTGTCAGATACGCAGTATTTT. Translated: CASSPIQLVRDRVSDTQYF.